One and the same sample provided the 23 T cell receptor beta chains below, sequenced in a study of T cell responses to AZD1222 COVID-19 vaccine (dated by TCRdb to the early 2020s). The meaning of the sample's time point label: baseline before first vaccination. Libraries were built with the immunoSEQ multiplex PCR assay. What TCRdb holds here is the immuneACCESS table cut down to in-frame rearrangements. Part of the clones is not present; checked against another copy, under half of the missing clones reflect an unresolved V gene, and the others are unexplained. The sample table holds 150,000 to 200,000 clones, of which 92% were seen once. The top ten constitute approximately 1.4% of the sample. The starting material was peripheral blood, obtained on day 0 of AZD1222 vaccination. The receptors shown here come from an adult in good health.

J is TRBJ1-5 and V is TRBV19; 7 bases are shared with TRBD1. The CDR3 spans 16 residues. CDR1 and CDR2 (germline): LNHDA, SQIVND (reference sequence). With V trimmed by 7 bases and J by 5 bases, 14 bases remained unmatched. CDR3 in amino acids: CASKGARTAGYQPQHF. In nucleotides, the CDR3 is TGTGCCAGTAAGGGGGCGAGGACCGCGGGGTATCAGCCCCAGCATTTT.

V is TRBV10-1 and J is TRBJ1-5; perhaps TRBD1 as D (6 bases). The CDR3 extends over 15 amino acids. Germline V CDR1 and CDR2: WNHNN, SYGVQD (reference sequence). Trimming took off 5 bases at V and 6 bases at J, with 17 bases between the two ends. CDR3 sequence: CASSRVGGARQPQHF. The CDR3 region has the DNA TGCGCCAGCAGTAGGGTGGGGGGGGCTCGTCAGCCCCAGCATTTT.

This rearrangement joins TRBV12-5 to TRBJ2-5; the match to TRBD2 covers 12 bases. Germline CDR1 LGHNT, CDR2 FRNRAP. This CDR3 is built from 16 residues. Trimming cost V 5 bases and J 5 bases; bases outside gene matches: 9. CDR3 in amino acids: CASGLGLAGVEETQYF. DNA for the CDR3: TGTGCTAGTGGTCTGGGACTAGCGGGCGTTGAGGAGACCCAGTACTTC. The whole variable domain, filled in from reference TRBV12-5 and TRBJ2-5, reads DARVTQTPRHKVTEMGQEVTMRCQPILGHNTVFWYRQTMMQGLELLAYFRNRAPLDDSGMPKDRFSAEMPDATLATLKIQPSEPRDSAVYFCASGLGLAGVEETQYFGPGTRLLVL.

The CDR3 DNA sequence: TGTGCCAGCAGCGTGTGGGGGAGAACAGGGAGCGAGTACTACGAGCAGTACTTC. Translated, it gives CASSVWGRTGSEYYEQYF. The rearrangement joins TRBV5-6 to TRBJ2-7, with D perhaps TRBD1 (6 bases). V shed 4 bases and J shed 3 bases, with 26 bases lying between them. This CDR3 contains 18 residues. Per germline, CDR1 SGHDT and CDR2 YYEEEE.

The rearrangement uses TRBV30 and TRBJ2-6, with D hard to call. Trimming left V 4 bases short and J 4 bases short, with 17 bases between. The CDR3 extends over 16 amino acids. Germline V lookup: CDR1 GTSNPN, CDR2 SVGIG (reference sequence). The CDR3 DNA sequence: TGTGCCTGGAACGTCGACCGAGTGAGCGGGGCCAACGTCCTGACTTTC. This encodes CAWNVDRVSGANVLTF. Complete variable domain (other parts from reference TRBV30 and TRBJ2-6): SQTIHQWPATLVQPVGSPLSLECTVEGTSNPNLYWYRQAAGRGLQLLFYSVGIGQISSEVPQNLSASRPQDRQFILSSKKLLLSDSGFYLCAWNVDRVSGANVLTFGAGSRLTVL.

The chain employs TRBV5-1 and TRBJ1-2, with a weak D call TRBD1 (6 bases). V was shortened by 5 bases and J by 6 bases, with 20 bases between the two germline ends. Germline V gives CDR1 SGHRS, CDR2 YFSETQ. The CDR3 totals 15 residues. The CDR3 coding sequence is TGCGCCAGCAGGAGAACAGGGAGCAATAGGAATGGCTACACCTTC. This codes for CASRRTGSNRNGYTF.

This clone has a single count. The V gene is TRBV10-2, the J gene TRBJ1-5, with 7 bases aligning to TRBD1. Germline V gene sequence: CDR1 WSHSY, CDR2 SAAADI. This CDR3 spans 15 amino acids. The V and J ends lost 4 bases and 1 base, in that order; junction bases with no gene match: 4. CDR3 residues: CASSVGGQSNQPQHF. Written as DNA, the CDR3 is TGCGCCAGCAGTGTAGGGGGCCAAAGCAATCAGCCCCAGCATTTT.

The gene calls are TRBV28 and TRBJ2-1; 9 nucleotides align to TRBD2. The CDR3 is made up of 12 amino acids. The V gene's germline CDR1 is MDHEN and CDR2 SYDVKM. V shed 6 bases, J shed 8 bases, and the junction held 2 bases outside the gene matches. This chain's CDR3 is CASRSSGDEQFF. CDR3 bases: TGTGCCAGCAGGTCTAGCGGGGATGAGCAGTTCTTC.

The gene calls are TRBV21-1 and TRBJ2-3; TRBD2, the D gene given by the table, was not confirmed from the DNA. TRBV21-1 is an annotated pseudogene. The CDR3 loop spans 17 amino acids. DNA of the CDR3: TGTGCCAGCAGCAAAGAAAAAGAGACTAGTTTGGGAGATACGCAGTATTTT. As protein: CASSKEKETSLGDTQYF.

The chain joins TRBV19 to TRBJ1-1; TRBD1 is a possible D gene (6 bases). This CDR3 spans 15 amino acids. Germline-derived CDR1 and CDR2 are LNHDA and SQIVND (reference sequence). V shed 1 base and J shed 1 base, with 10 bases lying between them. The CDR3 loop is CASSIAGGGNTEAFF. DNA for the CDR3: TGTGCCAGTAGTATAGCTGGGGGCGGGAACACTGAAGCTTTCTTT.

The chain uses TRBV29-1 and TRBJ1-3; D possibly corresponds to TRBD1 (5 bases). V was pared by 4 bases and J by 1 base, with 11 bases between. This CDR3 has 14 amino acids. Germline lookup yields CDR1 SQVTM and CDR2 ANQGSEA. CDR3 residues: CSVASTGSGNTIYF. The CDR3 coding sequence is TGCAGCGTTGCCAGTACAGGATCTGGAAACACCATATATTTT.

The CDR3 region has the DNA TGTGCCAGCAGTCCGAGAGAAATTTGGGGGGCTTTCTTT. Translated, it gives CASSPREIWGAFF. This chain uses TRBV12-3 or TRBV12-4 with TRBJ1-1; D may be TRBD1 (5 bases). The CDR3 has 13 residues. V lost 5 bases and J lost 11, with 18 bases in between.

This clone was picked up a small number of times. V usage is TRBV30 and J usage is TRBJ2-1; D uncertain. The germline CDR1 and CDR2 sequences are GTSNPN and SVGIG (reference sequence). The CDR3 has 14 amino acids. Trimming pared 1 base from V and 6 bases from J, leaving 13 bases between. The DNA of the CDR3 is TGTGCCTGGAGTGAAGGGCTTGGGATCAATGAGCAGTTCTTC. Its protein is CAWSEGLGINEQFF.

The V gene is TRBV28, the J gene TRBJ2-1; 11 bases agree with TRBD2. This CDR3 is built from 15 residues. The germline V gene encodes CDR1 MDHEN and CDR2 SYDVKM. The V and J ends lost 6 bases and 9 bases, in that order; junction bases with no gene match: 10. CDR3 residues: CASSRVRSGRGEQFF. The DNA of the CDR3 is TGTGCCAGCAGCCGCGTGCGTAGCGGGAGGGGTGAGCAGTTCTTC.

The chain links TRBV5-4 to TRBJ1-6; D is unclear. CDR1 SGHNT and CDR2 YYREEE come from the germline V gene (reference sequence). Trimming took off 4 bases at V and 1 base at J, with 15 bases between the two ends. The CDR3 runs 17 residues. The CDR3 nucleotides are TGTGCCAGCAGCCAGGCGCAGTTACGGTCCTATAATTCACCCCTCCACTTT. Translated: CASSQAQLRSYNSPLHF.

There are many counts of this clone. The CDR3 loop reads CASSPSGEIEKLFF. As DNA, the CDR3 is TGTGCCAGCTCACCGAGTGGGGAAATTGAAAAACTGTTTTTT. This chain links TRBV18 with TRBJ1-4, with D uncertain. Per germline, CDR1 KGHSH and CDR2 LQKENI. This CDR3 is 14 amino acids long. Trimming pared 3 bases from V and 7 bases from J, leaving 12 bases between. Complete variable domain (other parts from reference TRBV18 and TRBJ1-4): NAGVMQNPRHLVRRRGQEARLRCSPMKGHSHVYWYRQLPEEGLKFMVYLQKENIIDESGMPKERFSAEFPKEGPSILRIQQVVRGDSAAYFCASSPSGEIEKLFFGSGTQLSVL.

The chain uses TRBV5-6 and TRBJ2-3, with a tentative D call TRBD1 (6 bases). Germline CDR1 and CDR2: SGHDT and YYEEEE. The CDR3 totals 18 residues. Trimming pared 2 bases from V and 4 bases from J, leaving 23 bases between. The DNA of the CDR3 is TGTGCCAGCAGCTTTGGTATAGGGGGTGGAGAAGTTTCAGATACGCAGTATTTT. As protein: CASSFGIGGGEVSDTQYF.

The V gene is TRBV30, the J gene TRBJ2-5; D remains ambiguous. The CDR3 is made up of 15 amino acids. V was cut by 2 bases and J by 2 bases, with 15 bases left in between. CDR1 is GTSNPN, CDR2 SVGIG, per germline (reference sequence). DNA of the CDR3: TGTGCCTGGAGTACCTTCGGCAGGCCTCAAGAGACCCAGTACTTC. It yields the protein CAWSTFGRPQETQYF. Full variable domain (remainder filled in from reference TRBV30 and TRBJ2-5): SQTIHQWPATLVQPVGSPLSLECTVEGTSNPNLYWYRQAAGRGLQLLFYSVGIGQISSEVPQNLSASRPQDRQFILSSKKLLLSDSGFYLCAWSTFGRPQETQYFGPGTRLLVL.

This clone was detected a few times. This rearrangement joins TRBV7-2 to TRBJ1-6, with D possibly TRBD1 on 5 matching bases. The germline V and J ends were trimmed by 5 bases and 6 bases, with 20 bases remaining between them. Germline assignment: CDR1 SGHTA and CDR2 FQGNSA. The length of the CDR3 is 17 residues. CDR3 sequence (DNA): TGTGCCAGCAGCAGATTGTACGGGGCACTGGGTAATTCACCCCTCCACTTT. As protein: CASSRLYGALGNSPLHF.

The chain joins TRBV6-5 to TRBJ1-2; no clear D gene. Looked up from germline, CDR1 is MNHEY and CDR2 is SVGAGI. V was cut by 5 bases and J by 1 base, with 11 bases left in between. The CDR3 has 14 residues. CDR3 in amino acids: CASSREALNYGYTF. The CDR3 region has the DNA TGTGCCAGCAGTCGGGAAGCCCTTAACTATGGCTACACCTTC.

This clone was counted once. DNA of the CDR3: TGCGCCAGCAGCCAAGAGTACGAGGATCGCTCACCCCTCCACTTT. It specifies CASSQEYEDRSPLHF. The genes are TRBV4-3 and TRBJ1-6, with no clear D. Germline V gene data show CDR1 as LGHNA and CDR2 as YSLEER. With 0 bases removed from V and 10 bases from J, the gap between germline ends came to 13 bases. This CDR3 comprises 15 residues.

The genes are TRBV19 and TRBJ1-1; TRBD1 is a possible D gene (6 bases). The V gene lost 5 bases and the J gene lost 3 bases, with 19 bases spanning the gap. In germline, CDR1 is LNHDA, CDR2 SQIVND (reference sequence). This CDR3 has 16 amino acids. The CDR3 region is CASSPWGRGMDTEAFF. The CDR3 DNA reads TGTGCCAGTAGTCCTTGGGGGAGGGGGATGGACACTGAAGCTTTCTTT.

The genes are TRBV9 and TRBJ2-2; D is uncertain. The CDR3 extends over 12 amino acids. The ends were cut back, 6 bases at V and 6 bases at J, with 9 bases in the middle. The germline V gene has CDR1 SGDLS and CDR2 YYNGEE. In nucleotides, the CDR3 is TGTGCCAGCAACCTTTCCCCCGGGGAGCTGTTTTTT. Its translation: CASNLSPGELFF.